The T cell receptor beta chain described here comes from a study of blood T cell repertoires in COVID-19. Study-level information: Italy, Spain and the United States were the sources of the convalescent and acute COVID-19 samples. PBMCs, B-cell-depleted T cells, or T cells provided the cDNA or gDNA that made up the material.

Methods used by the authors: Reference gene primer amplification in the assay estimated nucleated cell counts. Clones were read by immunoSEQ multiplex PCR, and TCRdb kept only the in-frame ones, dropping some. V, J and clone size reflect that table, while D and trimming were determined from the DNA. The repertoire holds about 58,000 clones, more than 80% seen once, with around 1.5% in the top ten. Germline CDR1 and CDR2: LNHNV and YYDKDF (reference sequence). Trimming cost V 5 bases and J 9 bases, with 14 bases left between them. The CDR3 runs to 13 residues. Sequences were obtained from peripheral blood. This receptor was taken from a man in his 60s with acute or convalescent COVID-19. V gene TRBV15 combines with J gene TRBJ1-5, with unresolved D. The CDR3 bases are TGTGCCACCAGCGGGGAGTGGAGGAGGCCCCAGCATTTT. The encoded protein is CATSGEWRRPQHF.